The 21 T cell receptor beta chains reported below all come from one sample, sequenced in a study of CD8 T cells in ankylosing spondylitis. TCRdb re-called the 5' RACE reads through MiXCR, storing one row per CDR3 protein. The table lists 200,000 to 250,000 distinct CDR3 sequences, around a tenth of them singletons. Sequencing used blood, either unsorted or a sorted T cell fraction (not recorded which). The receptor source for this set is a male donor with ankylosing spondylitis or in good health (not recorded which).

V gene TRBV20-1 combines with J gene TRBJ2-1; the D gene is possibly TRBD1 (6 bases). The CDR3 length is 14 residues. Trimming took off 6 bases at V and 7 bases at J, with 19 bases between the two ends. Germline V gene data show CDR1 as DFQATT and CDR2 as SNEGSKA (reference sequence). CDR3 DNA sequence: TGCAGTGCGGGGATGGCGGAAAGGGGGAATGAGCAGTTCTTC. Its protein product is CSAGMAERGNEQFF.

V usage is TRBV20-1 and J usage is TRBJ2-1; weak D call: TRBD2 (5 bases). The CDR3 extends over 15 amino acids. Germline lookup yields CDR1 DFQATT and CDR2 SNEGSKA (reference sequence). V gave up 3 bases and J gave up 3 bases, with 15 bases separating them. CDR3 nucleotide sequence: TGCAGTGCTAGTCGGCGGGTGTGGGGCTACAATGAGCAGTTCTTC. Its protein is CSASRRVWGYNEQFF.

This clonotype was counted ten times or more. The V gene is TRBV20-1, the J gene TRBJ2-5; a weak D match, TRBD2 (5 bases). Germline V gives CDR1 DFQATT, CDR2 SNEGSKA (reference sequence). There are 12 residues in the CDR3. The germline V and J ends were trimmed by 4 bases and 7 bases, with 13 bases remaining between them. The CDR3 protein is CSAIATSGTQYF. CDR3 in DNA: TGCAGTGCTATAGCGACCTCCGGGACCCAGTACTTC.

The table lists this clonotype with many counts. The chain links TRBV7-8 to TRBJ1-1, with a possible D match to TRBD1 (5 bases). Trimming removed 1 base at V and 2 bases at J, with 14 bases between. The germline CDR1 and CDR2 sequences are SGHVS and FQNEAQ. This CDR3 spans 16 amino acids. The CDR3 reads CASSLVGHRINTEAFF. CDR3 nucleotide sequence: TGTGCCAGCAGCTTAGTAGGACACCGGATTAACACTGAAGCTTTCTTT.

Ten or more counts support this clonotype. The CDR3 protein is CASSPSGGYTGELFF. The DNA of the CDR3 is TGTGCCAGCAGCCCTAGCGGGGGATACACCGGGGAGCTGTTTTTT. V is TRBV3-1 and J is TRBJ2-2; TRBD2 matches 10 bases. Per germline, CDR1 LGHDT and CDR2 YNNKEL (reference sequence). The CDR3 contains 15 residues. Losses at the gene ends were 4 bases for V and 3 bases for J; bases not matched to a gene: 2.

Worth noting for this clonotype: A much larger clone lies a single base off, so this may be a read error. V and J are TRBV20-1 and TRBJ1-6, with a weak D call TRBD1 (5 bases). CDR3 length: 14 amino acids. Germline CDR1 is DFQATT and CDR2 is SNEGSKA (reference sequence). The CDR3 coding sequence is TGCAGTGCTAGATCGGGGCCCTCGAATTCACCCATCCACTTT. The encoded protein is CSARSGPSNSPIHF.

This clonotype was counted many times. The rearrangement joins TRBV5-1 to TRBJ2-4, with no clear D. Germline V lookup: CDR1 SGHRS, CDR2 YFSETQ. The V and J ends lost 1 base and 2 bases respectively, with 7 bases between them. The CDR3 loop spans 14 amino acids. The CDR3 protein is CASSLTASKNIQYF. CDR3 nucleotides: TGCGCCAGCAGCTTGACAGCTTCCAAAAACATTCAGTACTTC.

This clonotype was recorded at least ten times. The V gene is TRBV5-1, the J gene TRBJ1-2, with D maybe TRBD1 (5 bases). Per the germline V gene, CDR1 is SGHRS and CDR2 is YFSETQ. With 3 bases removed from V and 4 bases from J, the gap between germline ends came to 19 bases. CDR3 length: 16 amino acids. The chain's CDR3 is CASSYMEQVGGYGYTF. CDR3 bases: TGCGCCAGCAGCTACATGGAACAGGTCGGAGGCTATGGCTACACCTTC.

This clonotype showed up many times. V is TRBV18 and J is TRBJ2-3; no firm D call. CDR1 and CDR2 from the germline V gene are KGHSH and LQKENI. The CDR3 has 11 amino acids. Trimming removed 2 bases at V and 6 bases at J, with 3 bases between. DNA of the CDR3: TGTGCCAGCTCACCATGGGATACGCAGTATTTT. This encodes CASSPWDTQYF.

This clonotype was counted at least ten times. The V and J genes are TRBV5-1 and TRBJ2-1; 8 bases are shared with TRBD1. The CDR3 covers 18 residues. Per the germline V gene, CDR1 is SGHRS and CDR2 is YFSETQ. Trimming took 2 bases from V and 0 from J; bases not matched to a gene: 10. The CDR3 loop is CASSFQRGTGFSYNEQFF. Here the CDR3 DNA reads TGCGCCAGCAGCTTCCAACGCGGGACAGGATTCTCCTACAATGAGCAGTTCTTC.

This clonotype was detected a few times. The chain links TRBV5-1 to TRBJ1-5; no reliable D call. CDR1 is SGHRS, CDR2 YFSETQ, per germline. The CDR3 runs 12 residues. Trimming took 0 bases from V and 9 from J, leaving 7 bases between them. The CDR3 is CASSLVEGPQHF. The CDR3 nucleotides are TGCGCCAGCAGCTTGGTAGAAGGGCCCCAGCATTTT.

Ten or more counts support this clonotype. The V and J genes are TRBV4-1 and TRBJ2-3; D ambiguous. Germline lookup yields CDR1 MGHRA and CDR2 YSYEKL. There are 14 residues in the CDR3. V shed 4 bases and J shed 4 bases, with 12 bases lying between them. CDR3 loop: CASSPMLVADTQYF. In DNA, the CDR3 is TGCGCCAGCAGCCCCATGTTGGTGGCAGATACGCAGTATTTT.

This clonotype occurred many times. The rearrangement uses TRBV29-1 and TRBJ2-1, with a tentative D call TRBD2 (5 bases). This CDR3 is built from 12 residues. Germline CDR1 reads SQVTM; CDR2 reads ANQGSEA. Trimming stripped 6 bases from V and 6 bases from J, with 12 bases between. The CDR3 sequence: CSVADWPNEQFF. Written as DNA, the CDR3 is TGCAGCGTGGCGGACTGGCCCAATGAGCAGTTCTTC.

The chain combines TRBV5-1 with TRBJ1-1; D is perhaps TRBD1 (5 bases). Per the germline V gene, CDR1 is SGHRS and CDR2 is YFSETQ. V gave up 4 bases and J gave up 5 bases, with 12 bases separating them. The CDR3 loop spans 13 amino acids. The CDR3 DNA reads TGCGCCAGCAGCCCCCGGGACTCTACTGAAGCTTTCTTT. This translates into CASSPRDSTEAFF. The whole variable domain, filled in from reference TRBV5-1 and TRBJ1-1, reads KAGVTQTPRYLIKTRGQQVTLSCSPISGHRSVSWYQQTPGQGLQFLFEYFSETQRNKGNFPGRFSGRQFSNSRSEMNVSTLELGDSALYLCASSPRDSTEAFFGQGTRLTVV.

A few counts support this clonotype. The chain has TRBV5-6 and TRBJ2-3, with D maybe TRBD2 (6 bases). The CDR3 runs 17 residues. Looked up from germline, CDR1 is SGHDT and CDR2 is YYEEEE. V lost 0 bases and J lost 9, with 23 bases in between. The CDR3 coding sequence is TGTGCCAGCAGCTTGGGAATAGGCGGGACCGACCCCAACACGCAGTATTTT. Translating it yields CASSLGIGGTDPNTQYF.

In this sample, this clonotype turned up many times. The V gene is TRBV6-5, the J gene TRBJ2-1; D uncertain. Looked up from germline, CDR1 is MNHEY and CDR2 is SVGAGI. This CDR3 spans 11 amino acids. Trimming took off 2 bases at V and 8 bases at J, with 4 bases between the two ends. As DNA, the CDR3 is TGTGCCAGCAGTTACGGACATGAGCAGTTCTTC. Amino acids: CASSYGHEQFF.

This clonotype was seen many times. This chain connects TRBV28 to TRBJ1-2; maybe TRBD1 (5 bases). The CDR3 has 14 amino acids. V dropped 5 bases and J dropped 2 bases, with 12 bases sitting between them. CDR1 MDHEN and CDR2 SYDVKM come from the germline V gene. DNA for the CDR3: TGTGCCAGCAGTATTACGACAGTGAACTATGGCTACACCTTC. Translation: CASSITTVNYGYTF.

This clonotype was detected ten times or more. The chain is built from TRBV6-2 or TRBV6-3 and TRBJ2-2, with 10 nucleotides matching TRBD1. The trim removed 5 bases at V and 6 bases at J, leaving 6 bases unmatched. CDR1 and CDR2 from the germline V gene are MNHEY and SVGEGT. CDR3 length: 15 amino acids. As DNA, the CDR3 is TGTGCCAGCAGTACCGGACAGGGGGAGGCCGGGGAGCTGTTTTTT. It specifies CASSTGQGEAGELFF.

This chain joins TRBV11-2 and TRBJ2-3, with D hard to call. The length of the CDR3 is 16 residues. V dropped 1 base and J dropped 5 bases, with 16 bases sitting between them. In germline, CDR1 is SGHAT, CDR2 FQNNGV. For the CDR3, the DNA is TGTGCCAGCAGCTTAGGAATGGTATGGCTAGGAGATACGCAGTATTTT. This encodes CASSLGMVWLGDTQYF.

The V call is TRBV28, the J call TRBJ1-2; D gene uncertain. V was cut by 8 bases and J by 7 bases, with 14 bases left in between. Per the germline V gene, CDR1 is MDHEN and CDR2 is SYDVKM. The CDR3 sequence is 12 residues long. The CDR3 is CASDPGDSGYTF. CDR3 nucleotides: TGTGCCAGCGACCCCGGGGATTCTGGCTACACCTTC.

The chain employs TRBV5-1 and TRBJ1-1, with D possibly matching TRBD1 (6 bases). The CDR3 has 14 residues. V dropped 3 bases and J dropped 5 bases, with 14 bases sitting between them. Germline V gene lookup returns CDR1 SGHRS and CDR2 YFSETQ. As DNA, the CDR3 is TGCGCCAGCAGCTCGGCCGGGGGCCGTACTGAAGCTTTCTTT. It yields the protein CASSSAGGRTEAFF.